A single TCR beta chain is shown here with its context. Its antigen is undetermined. A multiplex PCR was run with 60 Vbeta primers and 13 Jbeta primers. The repertoire was sequenced with immunoSEQ multiplex PCR; TCRdb's copy has only in-frame clones and lacks some. In the table there are 120,000 or so clones, around 75% of which are singletons. The entry originates in a study of cytomegalovirus exposure and HLA in healthy donors. The V segment lost 2 bases and the J segment 2 bases; nucleotides outside the gene matches: 2. The V gene's germline CDR1 is MNHEY and CDR2 SMNVEV (reference sequence). This CDR3 is 15 amino acids long. Study observations and caveats: Analyzed later, most CMV-associated TCR beta chains appeared HLA-restricted.

What was sequenced was PBMCs. The V gene is TRBV27, the J gene TRBJ1-5; 8 nucleotides line up with TRBD1. This TCR came from a woman in her fifties or sixties in good health and CMV-seropositive. CDR3 coding DNA: TGTGCCAGCAGTTTACAGGGGGCTGGCAATCAGCCCCAGCATTTT. This sequence encodes CASSLQGAGNQPQHF.